This T cell receptor beta chain was recovered during a study of T cell repertoires in cytomegalovirus infection. Study in general: Evidence of both CMV infection and a matching HLA type came from public TCR beta signatures.

Study-wide results and limits: Clonotype analysis showed dominance of the ex vivo response by HLA-C-restricted CMV-specific TCR beta clonotypes. Public TCR beta family frequency separated CMV-and-HLA carriers, including in an independent cohort.

TCRdb itself ran the reads through MiXCR, one entry per CDR3 protein. The table lists roughly 300,000 distinct CDR3 sequences, roughly a quarter of them singletons. V lost 4 bases, J lost 2 bases, and 3 bases stayed unmatched. The CDR3 loop spans 14 amino acids. The germline CDR1 and CDR2 sequences are ENHRY and SYGVKD. To note about this clonotype: No antigen is known for it.

The rearrangement links TRBV10-3 to TRBJ2-5, with 8 nucleotides matching TRBD1. This clonotype was sampled from a human donor in good health (CMV status not recorded). Some clones in this sample may be carry-over from other donors' samples. Sequencing was performed on PBMCs. The CDR3 nucleotides read TGTGCCATCAGTGGAACAGGGGGTCAAGAGACCCAGTACTTC. Its protein is CAISGTGGQETQYF.